Given below is one T cell receptor beta chain in context. Its target is unknown. The sample originates from a study of cytotoxic CD8 clonotypes in ibrutinib-treated CLL. Findings of the study overall: Patients showed higher baseline clonality than age-matched healthy donors, and it tracked circulating CD8+ T-cell counts. Sampling time points were not equivalent between sustained-remission and progressing patients.

CDR1 SGHTA and CDR2 FQGNSA come from the germline V gene. The CDR3 is made up of 14 amino acids. Trimming removed 5 bases from V and 6 bases from J; junction bases left unmatched: 7. The sequencing depth, 1 in 200,000 to 1 in 1 million T cells, was the target. Sequenced by immunoSEQ multiplex PCR; TCRdb stores in-frame clones only, minus some. The sample shows about 74,000 clones, more than 75% of them seen only once. Specimen: PBMCs, collected at disease progression, from a patient treated with ibrutinib. V and J are TRBV7-2 and TRBJ2-1, with 7 bases identical to TRBD1. The receptor was isolated from a human donor with chronic lymphocytic leukemia. The CDR3 loop is CASSISGTVNEQFF. CDR3 DNA: TGTGCCAGCAGCATCTCCGGGACAGTCAATGAGCAGTTCTTC.